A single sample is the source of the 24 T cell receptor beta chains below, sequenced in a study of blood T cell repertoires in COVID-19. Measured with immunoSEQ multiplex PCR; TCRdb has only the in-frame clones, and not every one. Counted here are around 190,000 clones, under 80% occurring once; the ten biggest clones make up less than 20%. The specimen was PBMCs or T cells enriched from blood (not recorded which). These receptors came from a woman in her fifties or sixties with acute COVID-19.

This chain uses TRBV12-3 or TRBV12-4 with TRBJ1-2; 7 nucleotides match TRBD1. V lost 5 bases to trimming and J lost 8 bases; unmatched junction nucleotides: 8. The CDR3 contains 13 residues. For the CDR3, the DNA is TGTGCCAGCAGTCCGGGTCAGGGGGGAGGCTACACCTTC. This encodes CASSPGQGGGYTF.

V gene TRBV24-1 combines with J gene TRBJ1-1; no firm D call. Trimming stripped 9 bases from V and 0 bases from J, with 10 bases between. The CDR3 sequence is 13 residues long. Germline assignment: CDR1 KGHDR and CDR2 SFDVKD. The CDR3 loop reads CATVDNLNTEAFF. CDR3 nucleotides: TGTGCCACCGTAGATAATCTGAACACTGAAGCTTTCTTT.

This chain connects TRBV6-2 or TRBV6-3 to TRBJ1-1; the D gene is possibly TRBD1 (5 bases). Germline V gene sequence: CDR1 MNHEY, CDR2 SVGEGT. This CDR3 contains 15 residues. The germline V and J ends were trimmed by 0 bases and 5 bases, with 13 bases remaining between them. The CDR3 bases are TGTGCCAGCAGTTACTCCACCAGGGTAAGAACTGAAGCTTTCTTT. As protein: CASSYSTRVRTEAFF.

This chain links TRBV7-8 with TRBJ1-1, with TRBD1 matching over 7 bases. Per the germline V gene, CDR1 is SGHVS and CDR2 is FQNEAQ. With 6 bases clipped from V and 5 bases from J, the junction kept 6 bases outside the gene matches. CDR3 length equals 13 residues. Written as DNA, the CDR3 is TGTGCCAGCAGTGACAGGGCGCTAACTGAAGCTTTCTTT. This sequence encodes CASSDRALTEAFF.

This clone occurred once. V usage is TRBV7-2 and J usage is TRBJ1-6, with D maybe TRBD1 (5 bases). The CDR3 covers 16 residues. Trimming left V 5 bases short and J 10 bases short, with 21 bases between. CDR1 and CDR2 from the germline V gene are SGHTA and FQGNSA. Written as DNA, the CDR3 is TGTGCCAGCAGCCTCAAGGACAACAGATTGGGATCACCCCTCCACTTT. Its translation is CASSLKDNRLGSPLHF.

The CDR3 is CAISEGDRGNTEAFF. Written as DNA, the CDR3 is TGTGCCATCAGTGAGGGAGACAGGGGAAACACTGAAGCTTTCTTT. The chain links TRBV10-3 to TRBJ1-1, with 8 bases fitting TRBD1. The CDR3 extends over 15 amino acids. Germline CDR1 is ENHRY and CDR2 is SYGVKD. The junction had 4 bases not matched to a gene; V was cut back by 2 bases and J by 2 bases.

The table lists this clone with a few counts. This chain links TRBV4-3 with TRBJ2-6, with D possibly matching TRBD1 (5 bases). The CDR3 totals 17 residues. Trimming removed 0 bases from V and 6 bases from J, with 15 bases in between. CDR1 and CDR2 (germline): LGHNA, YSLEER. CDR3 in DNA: TGCGCCAGCAGCCAAGATAGAGGCCCAGGGCCGGCCAACGTCCTGACTTTC. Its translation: CASSQDRGPGPANVLTF.

CDR3: CASSLLYSGGTDTQYF. CDR3 sequence (DNA): TGTGCCAGCAGTTTACTTTATTCCGGGGGCACAGATACGCAGTATTTT. The rearrangement uses TRBV28 and TRBJ2-3; a weak D match, TRBD2 (5 bases). The germline V and J ends were trimmed by 2 bases and 1 base, with 13 bases remaining between them. Germline assignment: CDR1 MDHEN and CDR2 SYDVKM. This CDR3 region has 16 residues.

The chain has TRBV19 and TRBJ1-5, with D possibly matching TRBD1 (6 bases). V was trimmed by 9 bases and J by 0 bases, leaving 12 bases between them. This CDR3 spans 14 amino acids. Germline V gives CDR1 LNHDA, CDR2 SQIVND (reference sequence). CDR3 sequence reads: CASRTEYSNQPQHF. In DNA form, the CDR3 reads TGTGCCAGCAGGACAGAGTATAGCAATCAGCCCCAGCATTTT.

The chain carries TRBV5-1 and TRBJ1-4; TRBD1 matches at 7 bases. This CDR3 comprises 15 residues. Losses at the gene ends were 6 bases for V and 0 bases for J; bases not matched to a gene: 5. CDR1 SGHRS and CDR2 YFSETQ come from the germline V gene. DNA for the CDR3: TGCGCCAGCAACAGCGGACAGGCAACTAATGAAAAACTGTTTTTT. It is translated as CASNSGQATNEKLFF. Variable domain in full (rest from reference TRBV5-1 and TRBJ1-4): KAGVTQTPRYLIKTRGQQVTLSCSPISGHRSVSWYQQTPGQGLQFLFEYFSETQRNKGNFPGRFSGRQFSNSRSEMNVSTLELGDSALYLCASNSGQATNEKLFFGSGTQLSVL.

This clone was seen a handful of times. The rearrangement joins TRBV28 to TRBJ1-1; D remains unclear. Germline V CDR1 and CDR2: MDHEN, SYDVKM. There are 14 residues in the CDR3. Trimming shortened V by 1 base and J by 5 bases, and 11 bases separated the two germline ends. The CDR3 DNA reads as TGTGCCAGCAGTTTATTGTCAGAGGGTACTGAAGCTTTCTTT. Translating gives CASSLLSEGTEAFF.

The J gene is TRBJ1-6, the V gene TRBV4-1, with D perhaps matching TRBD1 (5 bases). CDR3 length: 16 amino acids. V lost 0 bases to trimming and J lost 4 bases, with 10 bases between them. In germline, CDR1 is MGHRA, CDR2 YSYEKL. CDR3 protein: CASSQDLNRYNSPLHF. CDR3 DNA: TGCGCCAGCAGCCAAGATTTGAACAGGTATAATTCACCCCTCCACTTT.

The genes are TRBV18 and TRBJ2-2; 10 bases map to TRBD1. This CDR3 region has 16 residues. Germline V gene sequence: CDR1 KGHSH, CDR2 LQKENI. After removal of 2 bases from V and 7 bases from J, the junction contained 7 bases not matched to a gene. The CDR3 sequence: CASSPMRQGADGELFF. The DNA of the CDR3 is TGTGCCAGCTCACCAATGCGACAGGGGGCTGACGGGGAGCTGTTTTTT.

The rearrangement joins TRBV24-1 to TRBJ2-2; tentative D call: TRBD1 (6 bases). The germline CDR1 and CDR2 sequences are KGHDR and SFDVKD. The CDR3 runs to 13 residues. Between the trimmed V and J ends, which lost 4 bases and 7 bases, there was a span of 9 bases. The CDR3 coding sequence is TGTGCCACCAGTGAGCAGGGGATCGGGGAGCTGTTTTTT. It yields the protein CATSEQGIGELFF.

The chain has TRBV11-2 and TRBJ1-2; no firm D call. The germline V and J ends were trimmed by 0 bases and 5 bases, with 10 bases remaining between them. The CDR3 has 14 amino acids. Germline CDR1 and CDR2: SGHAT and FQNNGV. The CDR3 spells CASSLDQAFYGYTF. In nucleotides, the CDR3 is TGTGCCAGCAGCTTAGATCAGGCCTTTTATGGCTACACCTTC.

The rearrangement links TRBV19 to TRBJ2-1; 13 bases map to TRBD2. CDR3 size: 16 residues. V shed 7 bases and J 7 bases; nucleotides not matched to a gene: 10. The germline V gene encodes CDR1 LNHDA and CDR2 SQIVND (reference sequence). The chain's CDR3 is CASTMGLAGTKNEQFF. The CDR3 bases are TGTGCCAGTACTATGGGACTAGCGGGGACCAAAAATGAGCAGTTCTTC.

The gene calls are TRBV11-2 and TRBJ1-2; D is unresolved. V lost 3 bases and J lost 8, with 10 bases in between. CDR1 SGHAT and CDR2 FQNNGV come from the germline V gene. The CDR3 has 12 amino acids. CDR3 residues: CASSFDERGYTF. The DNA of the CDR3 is TGTGCCAGCAGCTTTGACGAGAGGGGCTACACCTTC.

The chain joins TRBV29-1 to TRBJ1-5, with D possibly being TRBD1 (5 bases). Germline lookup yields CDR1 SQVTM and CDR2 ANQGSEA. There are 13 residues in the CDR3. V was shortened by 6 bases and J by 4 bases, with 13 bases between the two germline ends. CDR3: CSVSFGGNQPQHF. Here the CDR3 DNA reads TGCAGCGTCTCATTCGGGGGGAATCAGCCCCAGCATTTT.

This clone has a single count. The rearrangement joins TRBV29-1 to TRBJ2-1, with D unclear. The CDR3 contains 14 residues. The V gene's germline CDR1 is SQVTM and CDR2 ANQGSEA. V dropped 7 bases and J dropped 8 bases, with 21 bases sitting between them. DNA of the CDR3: TGCAGCGGGTACCCGGGTTCGGGTGGCGATGAGCAGTTCTTC. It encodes CSGYPGSGGDEQFF.

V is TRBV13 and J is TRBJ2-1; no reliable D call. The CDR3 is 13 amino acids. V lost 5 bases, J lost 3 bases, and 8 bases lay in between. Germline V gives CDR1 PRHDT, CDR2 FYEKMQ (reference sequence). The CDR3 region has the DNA TGTGCCAGCAGCCCGCGGAGCTACAATGAGCAGTTCTTC. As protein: CASSPRSYNEQFF.

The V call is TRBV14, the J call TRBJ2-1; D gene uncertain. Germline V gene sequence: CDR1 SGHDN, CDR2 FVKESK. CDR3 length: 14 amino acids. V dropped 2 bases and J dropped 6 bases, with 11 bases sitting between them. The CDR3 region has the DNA TGTGCCAGCAGCCAACGCTCGCAGTTCAATGAGCAGTTCTTC. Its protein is CASSQRSQFNEQFF.

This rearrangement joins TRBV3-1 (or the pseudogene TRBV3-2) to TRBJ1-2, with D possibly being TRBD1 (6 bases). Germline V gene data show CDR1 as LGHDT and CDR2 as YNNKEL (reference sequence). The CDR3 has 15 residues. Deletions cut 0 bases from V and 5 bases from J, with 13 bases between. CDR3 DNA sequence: TGTGCCAGCAGCCAAGATCGAGGACAGATATATGGCTACACCTTC. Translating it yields CASSQDRGQIYGYTF.

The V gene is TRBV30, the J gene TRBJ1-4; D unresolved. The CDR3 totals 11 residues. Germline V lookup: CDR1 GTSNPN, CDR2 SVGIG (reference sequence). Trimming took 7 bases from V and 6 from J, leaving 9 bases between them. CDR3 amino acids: CAYSSYEKLFF. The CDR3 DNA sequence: TGTGCCTATTCCTCGTATGAAAAACTGTTTTTT.

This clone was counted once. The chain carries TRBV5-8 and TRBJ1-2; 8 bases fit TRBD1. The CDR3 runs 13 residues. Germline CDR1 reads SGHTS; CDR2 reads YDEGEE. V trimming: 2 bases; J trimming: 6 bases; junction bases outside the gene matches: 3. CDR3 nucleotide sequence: TGTGCCAGCAGCTTACTACAGGGGGATGGCTACACCTTC. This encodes CASSLLQGDGYTF.